This T cell receptor beta chain was sequenced for a study of CXCR3-negative and CXCR3-positive naive CD8 T cells. The libraries of TRB cDNA were constructed through 5' RACE using UMI labels. TCRdb re-called the 5' RACE reads and gives one entry per CDR3 protein, without DNA. This sample's clone table lists around 96,000 distinct CDR3 sequences. Comments on this clonotype: Its matching antigen is unknown.

Findings of the study overall: Unlike memory cells, which differed, naive CXCR3-negative and CXCR3-positive cells had similar TRBV-TRBJ usage. Diversity proved comparably high across both naive subsets and much lower in memory CD8+ cells.

The CDR3 sequence is 13 residues long. CDR1 SQVTM and CDR2 ANQGSEA come from the germline V gene. The V gene is TRBV29-1, the J gene TRBJ2-1; TCRdb reports TRBD1, a call that lacks DNA to check it against. Material: naive CXCR3- CD8+ T cells from blood. Indicated subset: CD45RO-CCR7+CD27+CD95- naive CD8+ T cells lacking CXCR3 (TNR3-). The clonotype comes from a human donor in good health. Some clones in this sample may be carry-over from other donors' samples. This chain's CDR3 is CSVDQGVMYEQFF.